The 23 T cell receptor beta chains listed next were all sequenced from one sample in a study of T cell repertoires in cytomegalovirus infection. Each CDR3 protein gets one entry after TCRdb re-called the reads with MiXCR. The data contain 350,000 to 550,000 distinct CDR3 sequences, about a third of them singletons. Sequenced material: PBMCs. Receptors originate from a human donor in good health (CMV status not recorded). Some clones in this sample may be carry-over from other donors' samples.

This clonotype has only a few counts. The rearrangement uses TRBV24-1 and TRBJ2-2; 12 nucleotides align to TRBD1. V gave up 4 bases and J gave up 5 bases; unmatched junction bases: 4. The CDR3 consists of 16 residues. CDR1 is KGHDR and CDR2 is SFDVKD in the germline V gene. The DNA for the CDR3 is TGTGCCACCAGTGACCGGGACAGGGGGCGGACCGGGGAGCTGTTTTTT. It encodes CATSDRDRGRTGELFF.

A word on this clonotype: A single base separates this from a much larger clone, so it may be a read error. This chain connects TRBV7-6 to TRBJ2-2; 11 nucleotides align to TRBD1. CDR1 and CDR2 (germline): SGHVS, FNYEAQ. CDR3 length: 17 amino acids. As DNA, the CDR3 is TGTGCCAGCAGCTTTGGACAGGGGGCTACGAACACCGGGGCGCTGTTTTTT. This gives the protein CASSFGQGATNTGALFF.

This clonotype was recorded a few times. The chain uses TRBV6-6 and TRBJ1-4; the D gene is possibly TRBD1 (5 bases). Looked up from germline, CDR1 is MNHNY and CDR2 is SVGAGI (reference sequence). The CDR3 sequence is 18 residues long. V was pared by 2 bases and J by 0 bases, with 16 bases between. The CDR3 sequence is CASSYGARPGPTNEKLFF. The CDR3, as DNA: TGTGCCAGCAGTTACGGGGCCCGCCCGGGGCCAACTAATGAAAAACTGTTTTTT.

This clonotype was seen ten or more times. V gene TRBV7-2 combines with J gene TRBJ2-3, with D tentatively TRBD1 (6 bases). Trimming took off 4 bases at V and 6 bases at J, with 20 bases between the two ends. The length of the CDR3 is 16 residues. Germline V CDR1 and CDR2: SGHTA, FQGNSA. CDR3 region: CASSSIPGVQGDTQYF. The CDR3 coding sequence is TGTGCCAGCAGCTCAATCCCTGGGGTTCAGGGGGATACGCAGTATTTT.

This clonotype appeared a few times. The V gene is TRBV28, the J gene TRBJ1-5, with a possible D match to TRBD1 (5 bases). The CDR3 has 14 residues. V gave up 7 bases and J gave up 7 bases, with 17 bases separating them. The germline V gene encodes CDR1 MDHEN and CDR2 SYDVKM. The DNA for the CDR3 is TGTGCCAGCATCCCCGCGGCGGGGCCCCAGCCCCAGCATTTT. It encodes CASIPAAGPQPQHF.

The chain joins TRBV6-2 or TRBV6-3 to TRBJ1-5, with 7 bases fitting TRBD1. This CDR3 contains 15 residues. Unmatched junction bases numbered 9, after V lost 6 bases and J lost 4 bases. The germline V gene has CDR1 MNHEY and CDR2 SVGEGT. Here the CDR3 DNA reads TGTGCCAGCAGGACAACCGGGACAGCGAATCAGCCCCAGCATTTT. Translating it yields CASRTTGTANQPQHF.

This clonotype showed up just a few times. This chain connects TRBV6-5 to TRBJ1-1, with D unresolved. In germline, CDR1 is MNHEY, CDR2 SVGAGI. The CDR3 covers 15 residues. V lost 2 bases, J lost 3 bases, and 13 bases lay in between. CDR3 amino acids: CASSYRVGSDTEAFF. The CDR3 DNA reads TGTGCCAGCAGTTACCGGGTGGGGAGCGACACTGAAGCTTTCTTT.

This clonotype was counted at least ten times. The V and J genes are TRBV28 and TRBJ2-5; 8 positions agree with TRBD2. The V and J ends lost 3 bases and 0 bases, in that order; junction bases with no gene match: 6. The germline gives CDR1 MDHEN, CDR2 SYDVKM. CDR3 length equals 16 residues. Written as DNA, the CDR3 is TGTGCCAGCAGTTTCAGCGGGGGCCAGGACCAAGAGACCCAGTACTTC. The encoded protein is CASSFSGGQDQETQYF.

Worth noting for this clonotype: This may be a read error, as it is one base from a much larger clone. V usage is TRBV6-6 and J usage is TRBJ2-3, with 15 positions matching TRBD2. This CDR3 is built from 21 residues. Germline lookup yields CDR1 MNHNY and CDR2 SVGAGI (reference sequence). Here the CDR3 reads CASIYPGTSGGNVLRTDTQYF. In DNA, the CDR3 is TGTGCCAGCATTTACCCGGGGACTAGCGGGGGGAATGTCCTTCGCACAGATACGCAGTATTTT.

CDR3 DNA: TGTGCCAGCAGTCCGAGGACTAGCGGGGTCGCCGGGGAGCTGTTTTTT. Its protein product is CASSPRTSGVAGELFF. The V call is TRBV6-1, the J call TRBJ2-2; the match to TRBD2 covers 12 bases. The CDR3 consists of 16 residues. V dropped 5 bases and J dropped 6; count of bases not matched to a gene: 7. In germline, CDR1 is MNHNS, CDR2 SASEGT.

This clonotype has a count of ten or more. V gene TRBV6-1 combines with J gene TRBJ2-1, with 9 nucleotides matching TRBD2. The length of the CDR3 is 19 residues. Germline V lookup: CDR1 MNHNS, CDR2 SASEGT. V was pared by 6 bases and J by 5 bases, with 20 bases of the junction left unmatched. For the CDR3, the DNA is TGTGCCAGCAGCCGAGCCCCTGGAGGCGGGGGGGCCCGGGACAATGAGCAGTTCTTC. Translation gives CASSRAPGGGGARDNEQFF.

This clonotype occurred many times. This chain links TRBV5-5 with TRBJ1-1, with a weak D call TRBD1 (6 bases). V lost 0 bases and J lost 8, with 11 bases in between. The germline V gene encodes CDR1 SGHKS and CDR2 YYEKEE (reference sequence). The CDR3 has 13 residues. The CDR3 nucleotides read TGTGCCAGCAGCTTGGACGGGGGGGCCGAAGCTTTCTTT. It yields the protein CASSLDGGAEAFF.

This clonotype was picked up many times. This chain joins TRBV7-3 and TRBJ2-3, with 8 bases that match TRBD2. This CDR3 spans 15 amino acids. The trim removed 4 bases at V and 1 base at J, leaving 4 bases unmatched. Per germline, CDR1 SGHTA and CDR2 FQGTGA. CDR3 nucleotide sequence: TGTGCCAGCAGCTCTACCGGGGGGGGCACAGATACGCAGTATTTT. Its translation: CASSSTGGGTDTQYF.

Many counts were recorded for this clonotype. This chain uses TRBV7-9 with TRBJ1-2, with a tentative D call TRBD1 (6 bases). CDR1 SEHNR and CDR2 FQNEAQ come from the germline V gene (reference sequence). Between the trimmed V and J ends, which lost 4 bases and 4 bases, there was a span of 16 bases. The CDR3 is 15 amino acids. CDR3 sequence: CASSYATGPVYGYTF. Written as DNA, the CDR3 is TGTGCCAGCAGCTATGCGACAGGCCCAGTCTATGGCTACACCTTC.

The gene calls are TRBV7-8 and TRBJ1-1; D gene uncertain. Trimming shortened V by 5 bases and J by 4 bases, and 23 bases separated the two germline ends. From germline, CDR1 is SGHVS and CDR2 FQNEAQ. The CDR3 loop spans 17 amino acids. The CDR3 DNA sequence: TGTGCCAGCAGCCAGACCGGCGCCGATAGGTACCTCACTGAAGCTTTCTTT. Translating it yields CASSQTGADRYLTEAFF.

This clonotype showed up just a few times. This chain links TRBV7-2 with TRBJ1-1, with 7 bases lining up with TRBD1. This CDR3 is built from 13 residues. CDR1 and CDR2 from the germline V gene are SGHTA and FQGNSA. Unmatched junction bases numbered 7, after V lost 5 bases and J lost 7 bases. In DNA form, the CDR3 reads TGTGCCAGCAGCACTTTCACAGGGGTTGAAGCTTTCTTT. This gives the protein CASSTFTGVEAFF.

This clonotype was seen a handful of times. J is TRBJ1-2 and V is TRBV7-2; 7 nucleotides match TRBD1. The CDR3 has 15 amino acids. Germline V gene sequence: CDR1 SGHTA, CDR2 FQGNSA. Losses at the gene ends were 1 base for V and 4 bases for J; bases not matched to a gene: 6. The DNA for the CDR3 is TGTGCCAGCAGCTTAGGAGGGGGCGAGGGCTATGGCTACACCTTC. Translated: CASSLGGGEGYGYTF.

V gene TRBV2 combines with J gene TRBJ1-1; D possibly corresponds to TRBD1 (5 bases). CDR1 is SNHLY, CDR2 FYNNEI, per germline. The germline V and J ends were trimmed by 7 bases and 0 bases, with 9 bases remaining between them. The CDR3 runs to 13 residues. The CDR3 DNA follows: TGTGCCAGCATGCTACAGGTGAACACTGAAGCTTTCTTT. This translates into CASMLQVNTEAFF.

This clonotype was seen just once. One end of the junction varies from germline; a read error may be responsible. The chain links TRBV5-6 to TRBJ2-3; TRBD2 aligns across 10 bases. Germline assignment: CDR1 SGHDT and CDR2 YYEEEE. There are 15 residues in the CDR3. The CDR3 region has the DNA TGTGCCAGCCGCCACAGCGGGGGGGCAGAAGATACGCAGTATTTC. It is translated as CASRHSGGAEDTQYF. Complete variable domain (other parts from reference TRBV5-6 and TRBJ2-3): DAGVTQSPTHLIKTRGQQVTLRCSPKSGHDTVSWYQQALGQGPQFIFQYYEEEERQRGNFPDRFSGHQFPNYSSELNVNALLLGDSALYLCASRHSGGAEDTQYFGPGTRLTVL.

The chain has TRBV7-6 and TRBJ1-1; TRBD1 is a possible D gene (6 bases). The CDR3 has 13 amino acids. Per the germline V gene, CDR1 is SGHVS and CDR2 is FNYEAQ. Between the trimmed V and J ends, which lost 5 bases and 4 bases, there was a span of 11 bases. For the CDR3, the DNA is TGTGCCAGCAGCGTCACAGGGTCCACTGAAGCTTTCTTT. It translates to CASSVTGSTEAFF.

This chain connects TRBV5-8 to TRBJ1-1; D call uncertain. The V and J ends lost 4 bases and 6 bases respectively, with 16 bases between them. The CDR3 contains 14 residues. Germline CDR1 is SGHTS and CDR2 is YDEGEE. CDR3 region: CASSLLGRTSEAFF. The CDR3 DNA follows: TGTGCCAGCAGCCTCCTTGGACGGACGTCTGAAGCTTTCTTT.

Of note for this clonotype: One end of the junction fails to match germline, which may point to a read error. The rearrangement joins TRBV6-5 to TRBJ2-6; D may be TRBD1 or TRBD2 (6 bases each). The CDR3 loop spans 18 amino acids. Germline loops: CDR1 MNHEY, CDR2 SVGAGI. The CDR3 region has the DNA TGTGCCAGCAGGGCACAACCGGGGGCGAACTCTGGGGCCAACGTACTGACTTTC. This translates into CASRAQPGANSGANVLTF.

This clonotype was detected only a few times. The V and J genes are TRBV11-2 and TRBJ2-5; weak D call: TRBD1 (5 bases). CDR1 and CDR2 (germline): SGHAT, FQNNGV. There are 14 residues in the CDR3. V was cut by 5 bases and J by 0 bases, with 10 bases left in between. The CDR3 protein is CASSRQMYQETQYF. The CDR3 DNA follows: TGTGCCAGCAGCCGACAGATGTACCAAGAGACCCAGTACTTC.